This is a list of T cell receptor beta chains from one sample in a study of blood T cell repertoires in COVID-19. Sequenced by immunoSEQ multiplex PCR; TCRdb stores in-frame clones only, minus some. The table records roughly 360,000 clones, around 86% of them present only once. The source material was PBMCs or T cells enriched from blood (not recorded which). The origin of the receptors is a woman aged 50 to 60 who had recovered from COVID-19. CDR3s include the opening cysteine and the closing phenylalanine or tryptophan. D genes are given only for firm matches. Clone size is shown for a subset of rows, as once, few, many or a class of expanded clone.

d_call,v_call,clone_size,j_call,cdr3_aa,cdr3_nt
NA,TRBV6-5,NA,TRBJ1-2,CASIDRRAGNYGYTF,TGTGCCAGCATAGACCGGCGGGCAGGAAACTATGGCTACACCTTC
TRBD1,TRBV29-1,NA,TRBJ1-5,CSVGGGTGSNQPQHF,TGCAGCGTCGGAGGCGGGACAGGTAGCAATCAGCCCCAGCATTTT
TRBD2,TRBV5-4,NA,TRBJ2-3,CASSWDGLGADTQYF,TGTGCCAGCAGCTGGGACGGACTAGGAGCAGATACGCAGTATTTT
TRBD1,TRBV19,NA,TRBJ1-1,CASSVQGEYMNTEAFF,TGTGCCAGTAGTGTCCAGGGGGAGTACATGAACACTGAAGCTTTCTTT
TRBD1,TRBV9,NA,TRBJ1-6,CASSGRTGLTYNSPLHF,TGTGCCAGCAGCGGACGGACAGGGCTTACATATAATTCACCCCTCCACTTT
NA,TRBV7-2,once,TRBJ1-2,CASSLRGSQADGYTF,TGTGCCAGCAGCTTAAGGGGCAGCCAGGCGGATGGCTACACCTTC
NA,TRBV6-5,NA,TRBJ1-1,CASSLTGNTEAFF,TGTGCCAGCAGCTTGACAGGGAACACTGAAGCTTTCTTT
NA,TRBV23-1,NA,TRBJ2-1,CASSHARGFNEQFF,TGCGCCAGCAGTCACGCCAGGGGTTTCAATGAGCAGTTCTTC
TRBD2,TRBV5-8,NA,TRBJ2-1,CASSLSAGATHTEQFF,TGTGCCAGCAGCTTGAGTGCGGGAGCCACGCACACTGAGCAGTTCTTC
NA,TRBV12-3/TRBV12-4,NA,TRBJ2-7,CASSFSIYEQYF,TGTGCCAGCAGTTTTAGTATCTACGAGCAGTACTTC
NA,TRBV2,NA,TRBJ2-3,CASRPPRGTDTQYF,TGTGCCAGTAGACCCCCGAGGGGGACAGATACGCAGTATTTT
NA,TRBV18,NA,TRBJ1-2,CASSPGSGGAIGYTF,TGTGCCAGCTCACCAGGTTCTGGAGGGGCAATCGGCTACACCTTC
NA,TRBV11-2,NA,TRBJ2-3,CASSLSAGDTNTQYF,TGTGCCAGCAGCTTGTCGGCGGGGGACACGAATACGCAGTATTTT